This T cell receptor beta chain was documented in a study of blood T cells in healthy people across ages. This clonotype was counted a few times. The ends were cut back, 5 bases at V and 5 bases at J, with 19 bases in the middle. Germline CDR1 is SNHLY and CDR2 is FYNNEI. The CDR3 covers 15 residues. The use of a sample-barcoded 5' primer and a J-beta primer mix characterized a second PCR of about 7 to 12 cycles. TCRdb reprocessed the 5' RACE reads with MiXCR, giving one entry per CDR3 protein. The sample lists more than 800,000 distinct CDR3 sequences, less than 35% occurring once. J is TRBJ2-7 and V is TRBV2; D gene ambiguous. Sequenced sample: blood. This receptor was obtained from an elderly woman in good health. The CDR3 protein is CASSSRTQIGNEQYF. CDR3 in DNA: TGTGCCAGCAGTTCCCGGACCCAAATTGGGAACGAGCAGTACTTC.